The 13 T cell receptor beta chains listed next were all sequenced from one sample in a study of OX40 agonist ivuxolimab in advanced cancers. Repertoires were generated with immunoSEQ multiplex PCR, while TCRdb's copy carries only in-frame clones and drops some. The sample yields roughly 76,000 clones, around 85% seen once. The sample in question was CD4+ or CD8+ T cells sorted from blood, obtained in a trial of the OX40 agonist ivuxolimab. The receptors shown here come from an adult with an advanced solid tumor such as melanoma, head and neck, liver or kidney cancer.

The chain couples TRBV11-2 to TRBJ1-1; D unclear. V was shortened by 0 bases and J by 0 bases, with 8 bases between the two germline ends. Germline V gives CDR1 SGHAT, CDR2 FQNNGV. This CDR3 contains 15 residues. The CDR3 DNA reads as TGTGCCAGCAGCTTAGATCTGGCTGTGAACACTGAAGCTTTCTTT. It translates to CASSLDLAVNTEAFF.

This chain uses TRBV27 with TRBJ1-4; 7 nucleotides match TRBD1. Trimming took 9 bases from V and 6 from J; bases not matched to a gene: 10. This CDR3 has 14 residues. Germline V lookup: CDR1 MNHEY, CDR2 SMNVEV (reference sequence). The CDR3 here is CARNGEGAHEKLFF. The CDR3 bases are TGTGCCAGAAACGGCGAGGGGGCGCATGAAAAACTGTTTTTT.

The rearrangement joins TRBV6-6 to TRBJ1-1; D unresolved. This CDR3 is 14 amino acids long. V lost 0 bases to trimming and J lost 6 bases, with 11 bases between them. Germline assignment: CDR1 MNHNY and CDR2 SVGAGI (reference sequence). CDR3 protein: CASSYSSGIAEAFF. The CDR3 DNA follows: TGTGCCAGCAGTTACTCGTCGGGGATCGCTGAAGCTTTCTTT.

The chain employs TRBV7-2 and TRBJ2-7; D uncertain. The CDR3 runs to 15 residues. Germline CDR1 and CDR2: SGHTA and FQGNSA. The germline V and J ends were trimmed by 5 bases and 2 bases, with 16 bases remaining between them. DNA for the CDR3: TGTGCCAGCAGCCCGGACCGGGCTCTCCCCTACGAGCAGTACTTC. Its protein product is CASSPDRALPYEQYF.

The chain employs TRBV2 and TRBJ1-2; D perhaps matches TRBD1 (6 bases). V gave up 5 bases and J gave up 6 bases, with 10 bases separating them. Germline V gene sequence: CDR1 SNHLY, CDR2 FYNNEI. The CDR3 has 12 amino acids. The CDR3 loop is CASSWTVDGYTF. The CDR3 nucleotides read TGTGCCAGCAGTTGGACAGTCGATGGCTACACCTTC.

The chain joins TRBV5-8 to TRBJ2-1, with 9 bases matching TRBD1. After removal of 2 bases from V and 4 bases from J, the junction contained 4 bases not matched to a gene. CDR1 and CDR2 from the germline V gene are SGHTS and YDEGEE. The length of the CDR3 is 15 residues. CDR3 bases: TGTGCCAGCAGCTTTGGGACAGGGCCTTACAATGAGCAGTTCTTC. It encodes CASSFGTGPYNEQFF.

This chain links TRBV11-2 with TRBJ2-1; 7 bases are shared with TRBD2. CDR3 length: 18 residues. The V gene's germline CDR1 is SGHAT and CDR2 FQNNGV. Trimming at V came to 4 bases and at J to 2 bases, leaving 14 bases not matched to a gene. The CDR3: CASSSYLQGAGAYNEQFF. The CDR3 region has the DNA TGTGCCAGCAGCTCCTATCTTCAAGGGGCGGGGGCCTACAATGAGCAGTTCTTC.

DNA of the CDR3: TGTGCCAGCAGCGGCGCCACCGGGCTATACAATGAGCAGTTCTTC. Residues: CASSGATGLYNEQFF. The chain is built from TRBV7-9 and TRBJ2-1; D unclear. The CDR3 totals 15 residues. V dropped 5 bases and J dropped 4 bases, with 15 bases sitting between them. Germline-derived CDR1 and CDR2 are SEHNR and FQNEAQ (reference sequence).

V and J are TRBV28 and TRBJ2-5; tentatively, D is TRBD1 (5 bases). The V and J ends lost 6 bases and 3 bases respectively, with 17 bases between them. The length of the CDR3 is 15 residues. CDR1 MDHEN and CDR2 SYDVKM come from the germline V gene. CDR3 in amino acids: CASSPGTGRKETQYF. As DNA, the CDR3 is TGTGCCAGCAGCCCTGGCACAGGTAGAAAAGAGACCCAGTACTTC.

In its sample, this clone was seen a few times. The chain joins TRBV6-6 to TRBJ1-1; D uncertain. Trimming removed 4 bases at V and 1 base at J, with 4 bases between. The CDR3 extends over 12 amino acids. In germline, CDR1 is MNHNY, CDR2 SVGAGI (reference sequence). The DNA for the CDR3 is TGTGCCAGCAGTTTTACGAACACTGAAGCTTTCTTT. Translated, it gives CASSFTNTEAFF.

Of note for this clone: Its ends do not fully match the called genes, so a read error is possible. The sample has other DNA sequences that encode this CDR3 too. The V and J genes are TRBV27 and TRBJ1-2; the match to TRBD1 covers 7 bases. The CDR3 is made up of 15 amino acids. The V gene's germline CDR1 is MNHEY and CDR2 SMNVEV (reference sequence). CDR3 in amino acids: CASSLDRVPIYGYTF. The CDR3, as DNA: TGTGCCAGCAGTCTAGACAGGGTCCCAATCTATGGTTACACCTTC.

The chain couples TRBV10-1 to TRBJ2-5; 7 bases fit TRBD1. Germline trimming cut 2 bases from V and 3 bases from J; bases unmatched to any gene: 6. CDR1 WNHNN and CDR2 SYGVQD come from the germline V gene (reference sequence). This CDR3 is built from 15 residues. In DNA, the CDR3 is TGCGCCAGCAGTGAGGACAGGGCCCAAGAAGAGACCCAGTACTTC. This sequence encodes CASSEDRAQEETQYF.

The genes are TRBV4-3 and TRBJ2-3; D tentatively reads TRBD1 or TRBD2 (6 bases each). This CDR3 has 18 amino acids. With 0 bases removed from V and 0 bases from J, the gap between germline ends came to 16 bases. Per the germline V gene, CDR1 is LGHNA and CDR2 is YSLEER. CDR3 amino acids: CASSQERGATASTDTQYF. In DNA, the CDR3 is TGCGCCAGCAGCCAAGAAAGGGGGGCGACGGCTAGCACAGATACGCAGTATTTT.